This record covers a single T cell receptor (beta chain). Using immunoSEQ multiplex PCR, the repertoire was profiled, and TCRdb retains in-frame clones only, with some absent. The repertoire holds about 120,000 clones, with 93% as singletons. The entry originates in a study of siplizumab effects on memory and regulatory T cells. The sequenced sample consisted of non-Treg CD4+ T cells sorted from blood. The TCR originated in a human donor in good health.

The CDR3 loop is CASIPQGANTEAFF. The CDR3 coding sequence is TGCGCCAGCATCCCACAGGGAGCGAACACTGAAGCTTTCTTT. J is TRBJ1-1 and V is TRBV5-1, with D tentatively TRBD1 (6 bases). Germline CDR1 and CDR2: SGHRS and YFSETQ. The CDR3 is made up of 14 amino acids. Deletions cut 6 bases from V and 1 base from J, with 13 bases between.